The following is a T cell receptor beta chain sequence with its context. Its antigen is not known. This record comes from a study of shared clonotypes between healthy human individuals. Study information: Per donor, CD8 memory used one plate, CD8 naive used two, CD4 memory used three and CD4 naive used three.

It was into CD45RA+ naive and CD45RA-negative memory subsets that the CD4+ cells were split. Germline CDR1 LGHNA, CDR2 YSLEER. V gave up 4 bases and J gave up 4 bases; unmatched junction bases: 16. The CDR3 sequence is 18 residues long. Profiled with immunoSEQ multiplex PCR; TCRdb holds only in-frame clones, not every one. This sample yields about 360,000 clones, of which less than 75% are seen a single time; around 9.3% belongs to the top ten. Broader study findings: Although depth was large, rarefaction showed that sequencing of the sorted subsets was incomplete. Generally, naive subsets (rather than memory subsets) showed larger estimated richness.

This receptor was taken from a man under 40 in good health. Sequenced: memory CD4+ T cells sorted from blood. Described subset: CD45RA-negative fraction. The chain couples TRBV4-3 to TRBJ2-3; 8 bases are a match to TRBD1. The chain's CDR3 is CASSLLWGGQGGSDTQYF. In DNA form, the CDR3 reads TGCGCCAGCAGCCTTCTTTGGGGCGGACAGGGTGGGTCAGATACGCAGTATTTT.